The 18 T cell receptor beta chains presented below share a single source sample, sequenced in a study of shared clonotypes between healthy human individuals. Profiled with immunoSEQ multiplex PCR; TCRdb holds only in-frame clones, not every one. Counted here are about 2.5 million clones, just under 95% occurring once; the ten biggest clones make up approximately 0.4%. The sequencing input was naive CD4+ T cells from PBMCs. Described subset: CD45RA+ positively selected. The receptors stem from a man between 18 and 35 years old in good health. Some clones in this sample may be carry-over from other donors' samples.

This sequence joins TRBV28 and TRBJ2-1; a weak D match, TRBD2 (6 bases). CDR3 length: 17 amino acids. V lost 3 bases, J lost 3 bases, and 18 bases lay in between. Germline CDR1 reads MDHEN; CDR2 reads SYDVKM. The CDR3 sequence is CASSLIGGVGGYNEQFF. CDR3 in DNA: TGTGCCAGCAGTTTGATAGGAGGGGTTGGAGGCTACAATGAGCAGTTCTTC.

This chain links TRBV18 with TRBJ1-4; TRBD1 is a possible D gene (6 bases). CDR1 and CDR2 (germline): KGHSH, LQKENI. The CDR3 sequence is 16 residues long. With 2 bases removed from V and 7 bases from J, the gap between germline ends came to 17 bases. CDR3 loop: CASSPGQGSAREKLFF. In DNA form, the CDR3 reads TGTGCCAGCTCACCAGGGCAGGGGTCGGCGCGTGAAAAACTGTTTTTT.

The V call is TRBV7-2, the J call TRBJ2-7; TRBD2 agrees at 14 bases. In germline, CDR1 is SGHTA, CDR2 FQGNSA. Unmatched junction bases numbered 6, after V lost 1 base and J lost 7 bases. This CDR3 has 16 residues. Written as DNA, the CDR3 is TGTGCCAGCAGCTTAGGACTAGCGGGAGGGCCTTGGGAGCAGTACTTC. It is translated as CASSLGLAGGPWEQYF.

The chain recombines TRBV7-2 with TRBJ1-2; possible D gene TRBD1, 5 bases. Germline CDR1 reads SGHTA; CDR2 reads FQGNSA. V was shortened by 3 bases and J by 4 bases, with 12 bases between the two germline ends. CDR3 length equals 14 residues. CDR3 sequence: CASSFSRDGYGYTF. CDR3 DNA sequence: TGTGCCAGCAGCTTTTCCAGGGATGGCTATGGCTACACCTTC. Full variable domain (rest looked up from reference TRBV7-2 and TRBJ1-2): GAGVSQSPSNKVTEKGKDVELRCDPISGHTALYWYRQSLGQGLEFLIYFQGNSAPDKSGLPSDRFSAERTGGSVSTLTIQRTQQEDSAVYLCASSFSRDGYGYTFGSGTRLTVV.

The CDR3 nucleotides are TGCGCCAGCAGGTTAAGTGCAACCCCGGCCGAGCAGTACTTC. Its protein product is CASRLSATPAEQYF. This chain joins TRBV5-1 and TRBJ2-7; D is ambiguous. From germline, CDR1 is SGHRS and CDR2 YFSETQ. The CDR3 sequence is 14 residues long. V was cut by 5 bases and J by 6 bases, with 18 bases left in between.

For this clone: Distinct nucleotide sequences in the sample also encode this CDR3. The rearrangement uses TRBV9 and TRBJ2-7; D gene unclear. Per germline, CDR1 SGDLS and CDR2 YYNGEE. This CDR3 has 14 amino acids. The V gene lost 0 bases and the J gene lost 0 bases, with 7 bases spanning the gap. CDR3 nucleotide sequence: TGTGCCAGCAGCGTAGTCGGCAGCTCCTACGAGCAGTACTTC. Protein: CASSVVGSSYEQYF.

The chain carries TRBV18 and TRBJ2-2; D perhaps matches TRBD2 (5 bases). V lost 1 base to trimming and J lost 6 bases, with 18 bases between them. The CDR3 loop spans 17 amino acids. Germline V CDR1 and CDR2: KGHSH, LQKENI. This CDR3 reads CASSPRNHQSGSGELFF. CDR3 DNA sequence: TGTGCCAGCTCACCACGAAACCATCAAAGCGGCTCCGGGGAGCTGTTTTTT.

The chain employs TRBV25-1 and TRBJ1-6; D remains unclear. Germline V gene sequence: CDR1 MGHDK, CDR2 SYGVNS. The ends were cut back, 2 bases at V and 9 bases at J, with 5 bases in the middle. The CDR3 has 12 amino acids. Written as DNA, the CDR3 is TGTGCCAGCAGTGAACCGGGTTCACCCCTCCACTTT. Its protein product is CASSEPGSPLHF.

V is TRBV7-6 and J is TRBJ2-1; D not certain. The CDR3 extends over 15 amino acids. V was shortened by 0 bases and J by 4 bases, with 10 bases between the two germline ends. The germline gives CDR1 SGHVS, CDR2 FNYEAQ. Written as DNA, the CDR3 is TGTGCCAGCAGCTTAGCCGGACGAGAATACAATGAGCAGTTCTTC. It yields the protein CASSLAGREYNEQFF.

This clone was counted once. The chain couples TRBV11-2 to TRBJ1-1; a weak D match, TRBD1 (5 bases). Germline CDR1 is SGHAT and CDR2 is FQNNGV. V lost 0 bases, J lost 7 bases, and 15 bases lay in between. The CDR3 sequence is 15 residues long. CDR3 residues: CASSLDFQGFNEAFF. The CDR3 DNA follows: TGTGCCAGCAGCTTAGATTTCCAGGGTTTTAATGAAGCTTTCTTT.

V and J are TRBV5-1 and TRBJ2-1, with D possibly TRBD2 on 5 matching bases. The germline V gene encodes CDR1 SGHRS and CDR2 YFSETQ. The CDR3 extends over 15 amino acids. V was shortened by 4 bases and J by 6 bases, with 17 bases between the two germline ends. CDR3 region: CASSLPSGTSNEQFF. CDR3 bases: TGCGCCAGCAGCCTGCCCAGCGGCACCTCCAATGAGCAGTTCTTC. The variable domain in full, completed from reference TRBV5-1 and TRBJ2-1, reads KAGVTQTPRYLIKTRGQQVTLSCSPISGHRSVSWYQQTPGQGLQFLFEYFSETQRNKGNFPGRFSGRQFSNSRSEMNVSTLELGDSALYLCASSLPSGTSNEQFFGPGTRLTVL.

With respect to this clone: Distinct nucleotide sequences in the sample also encode this CDR3. The rearrangement uses TRBV2 and TRBJ2-7, with D possibly being TRBD1 (6 bases). The CDR3 contains 14 residues. Trimming shortened V by 2 bases and J by 0 bases, and 8 bases separated the two germline ends. CDR1 is SNHLY and CDR2 is FYNNEI in the germline V gene. For the CDR3, the DNA is TGTGCCAGCAGTGAACAGGGGCTCTCCTACGAGCAGTACTTC. As protein: CASSEQGLSYEQYF.

The gene calls are TRBV27 and TRBJ2-7; 10 nucleotides agree with TRBD2. V gave up 6 bases and J gave up 5 bases; unmatched junction bases: 10. Germline assignment: CDR1 MNHEY and CDR2 SMNVEV (reference sequence). This CDR3 spans 15 amino acids. The CDR3 region is CASSPSGRNPHEQYF. Here the CDR3 DNA reads TGTGCCAGCAGCCCTAGCGGGAGAAACCCCCACGAGCAGTACTTC.

V and J are TRBV7-8 and TRBJ2-3; D is uncertain. Looked up from germline, CDR1 is SGHVS and CDR2 is FQNEAQ. This CDR3 region has 16 residues. The V and J ends lost 0 bases and 0 bases respectively, with 10 bases between them. CDR3 nucleotides: TGTGCCAGCAGCTTAGCGCTTAGGAGTAGCACAGATACGCAGTATTTT. This gives the protein CASSLALRSSTDTQYF.

The chain couples TRBV18 to TRBJ2-5; 11 bases match TRBD2. The CDR3 spans 16 residues. CDR1 and CDR2 from the germline V gene are KGHSH and LQKENI. J lost 2 bases, V lost 0 bases, and 2 bases had no gene match. The CDR3 spells CASSPPGLAEQETQYF. Written as DNA, the CDR3 is TGTGCCAGCTCACCACCGGGACTAGCGGAACAAGAGACCCAGTACTTC.

The chain links TRBV5-1 to TRBJ2-7; no reliable D call. Germline V gene sequence: CDR1 SGHRS, CDR2 YFSETQ. Trimming removed 0 bases at V and 7 bases at J, with 8 bases between. CDR3 size: 12 residues. The CDR3, as DNA: TGCGCCAGCAGCTTGGGCCCGACGGAGCAGTACTTC. Amino acids: CASSLGPTEQYF.

The V and J genes are TRBV19 and TRBJ1-5, with D hard to call. Germline CDR1 is LNHDA and CDR2 is SQIVND (reference sequence). The CDR3 spans 11 residues. Trimming left V 5 bases short and J 7 bases short, with 6 bases between. This chain's CDR3 is CASSEGQPQHF. CDR3 coding DNA: TGTGCCAGTAGTGAGGGCCAGCCCCAGCATTTT.

This sequence joins TRBV11-1 and TRBJ2-1, with D unresolved. The ends were cut back, 1 base at V and 6 bases at J, with 7 bases in the middle. CDR3 size: 13 residues. Per germline, CDR1 SGHAT and CDR2 FQDESV (reference sequence). CDR3 nucleotide sequence: TGTGCCAGCAGCTTAGAGGTCATCAATGAGCAGTTCTTC. Its protein product is CASSLEVINEQFF.